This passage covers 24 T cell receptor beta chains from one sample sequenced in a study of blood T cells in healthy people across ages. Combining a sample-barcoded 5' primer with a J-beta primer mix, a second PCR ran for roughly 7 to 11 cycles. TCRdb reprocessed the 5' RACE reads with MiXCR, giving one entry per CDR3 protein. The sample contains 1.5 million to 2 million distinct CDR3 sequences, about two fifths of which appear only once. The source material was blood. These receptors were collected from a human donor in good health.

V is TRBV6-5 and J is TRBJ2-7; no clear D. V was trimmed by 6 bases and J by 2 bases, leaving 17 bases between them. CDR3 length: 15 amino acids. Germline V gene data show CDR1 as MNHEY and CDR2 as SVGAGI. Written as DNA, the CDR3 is TGTGCCAGCAGGTATTCGTTGGGTTGGCCCTACGAGCAGTACTTC. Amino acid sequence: CASRYSLGWPYEQYF.

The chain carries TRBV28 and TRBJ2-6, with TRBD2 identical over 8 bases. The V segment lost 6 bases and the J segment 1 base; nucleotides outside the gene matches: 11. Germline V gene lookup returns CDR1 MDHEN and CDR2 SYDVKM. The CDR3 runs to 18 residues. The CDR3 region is CASSSGLAQGSGANVLTF. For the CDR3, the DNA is TGTGCCAGCAGCTCCGGACTAGCCCAAGGGTCTGGGGCCAACGTCCTGACTTTC.

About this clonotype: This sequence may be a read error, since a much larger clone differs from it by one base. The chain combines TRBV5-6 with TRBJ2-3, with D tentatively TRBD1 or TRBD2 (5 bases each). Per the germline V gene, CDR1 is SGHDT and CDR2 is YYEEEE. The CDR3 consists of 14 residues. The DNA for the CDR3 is TGTGCCAACAGCTCCGGGACGGGGTTAGATACGCAGTATTTT. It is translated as CANSSGTGLDTQYF.

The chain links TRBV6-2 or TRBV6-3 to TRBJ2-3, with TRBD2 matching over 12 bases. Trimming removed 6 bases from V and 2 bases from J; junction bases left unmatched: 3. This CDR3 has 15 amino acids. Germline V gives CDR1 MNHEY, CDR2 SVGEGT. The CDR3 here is CASRRLAGVTDTQYF. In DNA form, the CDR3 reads TGTGCCAGCAGGCGACTAGCGGGGGTCACAGATACGCAGTATTTT.

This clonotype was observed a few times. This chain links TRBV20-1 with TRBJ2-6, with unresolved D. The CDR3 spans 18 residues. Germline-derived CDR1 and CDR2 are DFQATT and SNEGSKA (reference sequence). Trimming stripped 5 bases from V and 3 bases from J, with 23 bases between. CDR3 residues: CSAPSTASVGRGANVLTF. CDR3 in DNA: TGCAGTGCTCCCTCCACCGCCAGCGTCGGGCGTGGGGCCAACGTCCTGACTTTC.

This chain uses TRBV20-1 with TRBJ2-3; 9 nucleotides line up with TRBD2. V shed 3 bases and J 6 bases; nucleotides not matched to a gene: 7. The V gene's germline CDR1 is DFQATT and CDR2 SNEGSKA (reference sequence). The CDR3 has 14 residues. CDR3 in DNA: TGCAGTGCTAGGGTCGGACTAGCGCCTGATACGCAGTATTTT. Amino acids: CSARVGLAPDTQYF.

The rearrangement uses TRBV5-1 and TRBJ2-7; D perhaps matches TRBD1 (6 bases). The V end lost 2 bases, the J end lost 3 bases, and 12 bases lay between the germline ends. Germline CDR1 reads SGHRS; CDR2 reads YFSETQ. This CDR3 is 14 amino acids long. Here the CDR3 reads CASSFQGNYYEQYF. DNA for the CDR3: TGCGCCAGCAGCTTCCAGGGGAACTACTACGAGCAGTACTTC.

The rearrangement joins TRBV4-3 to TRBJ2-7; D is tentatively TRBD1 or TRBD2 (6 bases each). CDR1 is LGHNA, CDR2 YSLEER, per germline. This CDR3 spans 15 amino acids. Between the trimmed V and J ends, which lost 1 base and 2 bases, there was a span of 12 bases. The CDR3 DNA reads TGCGCCAGCAGCCAAGGCTTTCGGGGGCCCTACGAGCAGTACTTC. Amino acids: CASSQGFRGPYEQYF.

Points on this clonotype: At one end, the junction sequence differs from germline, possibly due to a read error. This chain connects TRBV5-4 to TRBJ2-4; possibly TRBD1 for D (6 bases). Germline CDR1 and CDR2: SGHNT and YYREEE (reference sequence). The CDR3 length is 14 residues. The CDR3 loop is CASILDRAKNIQYF. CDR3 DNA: TGTGCCAGCATCTTGGACAGAGCCAAAAACATTCAGTACTTC.

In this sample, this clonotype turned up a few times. CDR3: CAISVDRESGYTF. Here the CDR3 DNA reads TGTGCCATCAGTGTCGACAGGGAGAGTGGCTACACCTTC. The rearrangement links TRBV10-3 to TRBJ1-2, with 7 bases identical to TRBD1. CDR3 size: 13 residues. V lost 4 bases and J lost 7; bases outside the gene matches: 6. CDR1 and CDR2 from the germline V gene are ENHRY and SYGVKD.

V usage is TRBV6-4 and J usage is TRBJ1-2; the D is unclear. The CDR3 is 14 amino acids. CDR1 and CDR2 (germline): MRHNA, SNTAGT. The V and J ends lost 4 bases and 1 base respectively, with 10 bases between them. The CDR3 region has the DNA TGTGCCAGCAGTGCTGTGGCAGATAACTATGGCTACACCTTC. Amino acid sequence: CASSAVADNYGYTF.

The CDR3 DNA follows: TGTGCCAGCTCATCGGACAGGGAACTCACAGATACGCAGTATTTT. It is translated as CASSSDRELTDTQYF. J is TRBJ2-3 and V is TRBV18; TRBD1 matches 8 bases. Per the germline V gene, CDR1 is KGHSH and CDR2 is LQKENI. The CDR3 extends over 15 amino acids. V was clipped by 5 bases and J by 2 bases; unmatched bases: 6.

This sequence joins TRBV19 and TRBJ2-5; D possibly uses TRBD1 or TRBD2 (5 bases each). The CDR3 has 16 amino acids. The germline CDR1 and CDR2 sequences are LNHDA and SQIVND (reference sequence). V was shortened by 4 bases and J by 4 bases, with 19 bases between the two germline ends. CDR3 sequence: CASSTSDGAMRETQYF. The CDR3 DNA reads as TGTGCCAGTAGTACCAGCGACGGGGCGATGAGAGAGACCCAGTACTTC.

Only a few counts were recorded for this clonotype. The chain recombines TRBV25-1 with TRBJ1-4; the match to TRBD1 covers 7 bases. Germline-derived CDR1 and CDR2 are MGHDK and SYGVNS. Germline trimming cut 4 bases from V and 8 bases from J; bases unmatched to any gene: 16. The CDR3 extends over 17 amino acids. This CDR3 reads CASSGKQGPGGLEKLFF. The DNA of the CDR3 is TGTGCCAGCAGTGGGAAACAGGGGCCCGGCGGTTTAGAAAAACTGTTTTTT.

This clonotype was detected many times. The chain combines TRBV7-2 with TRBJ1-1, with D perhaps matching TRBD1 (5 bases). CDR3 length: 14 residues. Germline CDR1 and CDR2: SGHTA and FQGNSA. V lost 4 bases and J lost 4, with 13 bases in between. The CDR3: CASSWGRAPTEAFF. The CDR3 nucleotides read TGTGCCAGCAGCTGGGGACGGGCCCCCACTGAAGCTTTCTTT.

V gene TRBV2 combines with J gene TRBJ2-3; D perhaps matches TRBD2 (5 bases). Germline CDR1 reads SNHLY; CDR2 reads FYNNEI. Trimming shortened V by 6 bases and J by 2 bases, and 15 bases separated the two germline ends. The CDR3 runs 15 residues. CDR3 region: CASRSGLVLTDTQYF. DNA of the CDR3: TGTGCCAGCAGGTCGGGATTGGTCCTCACAGATACGCAGTATTTT.

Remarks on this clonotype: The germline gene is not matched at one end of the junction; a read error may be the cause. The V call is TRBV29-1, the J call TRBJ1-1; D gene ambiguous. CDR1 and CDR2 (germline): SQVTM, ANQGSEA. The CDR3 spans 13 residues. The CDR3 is CSGHMTSNTETFF. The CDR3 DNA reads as TGCAGCGGACATATGACATCGAACACTGAAACTTTCTTT.

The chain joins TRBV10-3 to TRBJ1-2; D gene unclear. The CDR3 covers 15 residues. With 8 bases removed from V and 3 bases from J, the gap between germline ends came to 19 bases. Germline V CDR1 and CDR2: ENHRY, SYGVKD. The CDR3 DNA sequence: TGTGCCATCGCGGACGGGCCACATGGGCACTATGGCTACACCTTC. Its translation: CAIADGPHGHYGYTF.

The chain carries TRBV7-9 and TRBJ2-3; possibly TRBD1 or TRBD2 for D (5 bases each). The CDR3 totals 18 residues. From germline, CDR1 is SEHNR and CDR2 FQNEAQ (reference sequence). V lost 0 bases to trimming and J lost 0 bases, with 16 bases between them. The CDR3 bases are TGTGCCAGCAGCTTAGCTCGAATGGGGGACGCTAGCACAGATACGCAGTATTTT. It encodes CASSLARMGDASTDTQYF.

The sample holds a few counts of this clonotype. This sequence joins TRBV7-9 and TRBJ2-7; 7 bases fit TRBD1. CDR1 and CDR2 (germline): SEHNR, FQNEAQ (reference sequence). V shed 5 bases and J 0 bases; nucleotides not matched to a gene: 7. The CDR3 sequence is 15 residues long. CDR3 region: CASSRGQSPSYEQYF. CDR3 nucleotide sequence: TGTGCCAGCAGCCGGGGACAGTCACCCTCCTACGAGCAGTACTTC.

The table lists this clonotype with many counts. The CDR3 is CASSLGTEGEQYF. CDR3 sequence (DNA): TGCGCCAGCAGCTTGGGGACGGAGGGTGAGCAGTACTTC. This chain uses TRBV5-1 with TRBJ2-7; D is perhaps TRBD2 (6 bases). V was pared by 0 bases and J by 7 bases, with 11 bases between. The CDR3 covers 13 residues. The V gene's germline CDR1 is SGHRS and CDR2 YFSETQ.

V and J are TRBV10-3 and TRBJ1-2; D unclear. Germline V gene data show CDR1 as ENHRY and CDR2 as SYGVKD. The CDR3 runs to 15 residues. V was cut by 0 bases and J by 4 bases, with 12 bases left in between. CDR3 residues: CAISESGPKSYGYTF. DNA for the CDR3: TGTGCCATCAGTGAGTCGGGTCCGAAAAGCTATGGCTACACCTTC.

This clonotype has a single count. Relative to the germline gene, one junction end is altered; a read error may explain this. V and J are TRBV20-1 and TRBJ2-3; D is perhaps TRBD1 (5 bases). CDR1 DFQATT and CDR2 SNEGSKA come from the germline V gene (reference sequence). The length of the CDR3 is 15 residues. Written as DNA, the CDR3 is TGCAGTGCTAGAGATTACAGGCGAGACACAGACACGCGGTATTTT. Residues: CSARDYRRDTDTRYF.

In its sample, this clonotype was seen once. CDR3 sequence: CASSLQWGETQYF. CDR3 bases: TGTGCCAGCAGCTTACAATGGGGAGAGACCCAGTACTTC. The V and J genes are TRBV7-3 and TRBJ2-5; no clear D. Trimming took 2 bases from V and 4 from J, leaving 8 bases between them. This CDR3 comprises 13 residues. Germline CDR1 and CDR2: SGHTA and FQGTGA.